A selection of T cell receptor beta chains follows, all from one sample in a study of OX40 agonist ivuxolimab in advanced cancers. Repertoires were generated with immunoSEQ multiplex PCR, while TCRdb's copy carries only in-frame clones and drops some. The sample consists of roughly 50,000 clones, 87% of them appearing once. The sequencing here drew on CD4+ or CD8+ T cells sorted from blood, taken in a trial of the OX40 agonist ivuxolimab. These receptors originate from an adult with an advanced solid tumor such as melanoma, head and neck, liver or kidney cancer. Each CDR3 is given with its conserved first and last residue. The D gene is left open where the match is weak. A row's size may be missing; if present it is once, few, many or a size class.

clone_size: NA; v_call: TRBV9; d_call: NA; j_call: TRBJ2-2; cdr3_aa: CASSPGTDNTGELFF; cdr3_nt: TGTGCCAGCAGCCCCGGGACTGATAACACCGGGGAGCTGTTTTTT
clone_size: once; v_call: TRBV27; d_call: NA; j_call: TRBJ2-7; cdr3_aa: CASSPQKGRGINYEQYF; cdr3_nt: TGTGCCAGCAGTCCGCAGAAGGGCCGGGGGATCAACTACGAGCAGTACTTC
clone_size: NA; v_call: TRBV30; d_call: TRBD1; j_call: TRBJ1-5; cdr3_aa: CAWSPMTGNQPQHF; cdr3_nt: TGTGCCTGGAGCCCTATGACAGGGAACCAGCCCCAGCATTTT
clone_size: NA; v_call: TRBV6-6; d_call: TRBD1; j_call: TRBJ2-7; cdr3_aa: CAGGQGAYEQYF; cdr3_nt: TGTGCCGGAGGACAGGGAGCCTACGAGCAGTACTTC
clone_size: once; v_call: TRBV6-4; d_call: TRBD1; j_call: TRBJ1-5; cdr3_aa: CASSPQGGNQPQHF; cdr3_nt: TGTGCCAGCAGCCCCCAGGGGGGGAATCAGCCCCAGCATTTT
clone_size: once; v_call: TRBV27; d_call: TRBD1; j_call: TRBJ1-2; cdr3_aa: CASSFQGADYGYTF; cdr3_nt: TGTGCCAGCAGTTTCCAGGGGGCGGACTATGGCTACACCTTC
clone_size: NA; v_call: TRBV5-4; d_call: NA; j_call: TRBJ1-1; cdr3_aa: CASSLVEDRSEAFF; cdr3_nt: TGTGCCAGCAGCCTTGTCGAGGACAGATCTGAAGCTTTCTTT
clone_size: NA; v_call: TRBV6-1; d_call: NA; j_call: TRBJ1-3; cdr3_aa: CASSAKRGSGNTIYF; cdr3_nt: TGTGCCAGCAGCGCGAAGAGGGGCTCTGGAAACACCATATATTTT
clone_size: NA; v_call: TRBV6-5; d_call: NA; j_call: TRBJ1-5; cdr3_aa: CASSYSSGQPQHF; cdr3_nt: TGTGCCAGCAGTTACTCGTCAGGTCAGCCCCAGCATTTT
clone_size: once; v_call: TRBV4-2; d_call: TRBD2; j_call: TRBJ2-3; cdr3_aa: CASSQEATSGVGDTQYF; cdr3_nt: TGTGCCAGCAGCCAAGAGGCGACTAGCGGGGTCGGAGATACGCAGTATTTT
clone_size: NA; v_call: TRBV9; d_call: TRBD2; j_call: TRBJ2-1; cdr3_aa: CASSVGDFSGRAYNEQFF; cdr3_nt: TGTGCCAGCAGCGTAGGGGATTTTAGCGGGAGGGCATACAATGAGCAGTTCTTC
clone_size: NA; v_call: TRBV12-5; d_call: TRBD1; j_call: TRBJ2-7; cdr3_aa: CASVPGQGLPYEQYF; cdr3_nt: TGTGCTAGTGTGCCGGGACAGGGCCTACCCTACGAGCAGTACTTC
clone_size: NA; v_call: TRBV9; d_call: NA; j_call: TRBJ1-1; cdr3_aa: CASSVWGVRDTEAFF; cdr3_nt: TGTGCCAGCAGCGTATGGGGTGTCAGGGACACTGAAGCTTTCTTT
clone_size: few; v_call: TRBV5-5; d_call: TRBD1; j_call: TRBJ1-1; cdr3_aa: CASSLAPQGVNTEAFF; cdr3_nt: TGTGCCAGCAGCTTGGCCCCGCAGGGGGTGAACACTGAAGCTTTCTTT
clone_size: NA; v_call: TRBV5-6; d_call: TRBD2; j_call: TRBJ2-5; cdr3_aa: CASSLVPGRALETQYF; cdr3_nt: TGTGCCAGCAGCTTGGTTCCCGGGAGGGCCCTGGAGACCCAGTACTTC
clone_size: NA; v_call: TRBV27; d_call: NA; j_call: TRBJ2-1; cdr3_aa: CASSLDGDNEQFF; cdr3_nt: TGTGCCAGCAGTCTGGACGGAGACAATGAGCAGTTCTTC
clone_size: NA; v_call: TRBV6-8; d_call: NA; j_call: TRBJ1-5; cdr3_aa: CASSYGSNQPQHF; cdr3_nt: TGTGCCAGCAGTTACGGAAGCAATCAGCCCCAGCATTTT
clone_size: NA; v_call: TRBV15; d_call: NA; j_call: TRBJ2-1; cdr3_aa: CATHPGHSYNEQFF; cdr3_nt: TGTGCCACCCACCCCGGACACTCCTACAATGAGCAGTTCTTC
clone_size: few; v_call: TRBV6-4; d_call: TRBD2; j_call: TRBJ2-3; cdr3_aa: CASSGTSGTDTQYF; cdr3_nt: TGTGCCAGCAGTGGGACTAGCGGCACAGATACGCAGTATTTT
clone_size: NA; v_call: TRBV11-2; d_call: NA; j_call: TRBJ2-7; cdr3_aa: CASSQSYEQYF; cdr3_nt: TGTGCCAGCAGCCAGAGCTACGAGCAGTACTTC
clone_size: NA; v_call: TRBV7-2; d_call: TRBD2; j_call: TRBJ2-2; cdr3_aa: CASSLGTSGNRELFF; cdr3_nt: TGTGCCAGCAGCCTAGGGACTAGCGGGAACCGGGAGCTGTTTTTT
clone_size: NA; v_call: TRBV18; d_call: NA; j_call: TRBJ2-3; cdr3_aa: CASSPPAGTDTQYF; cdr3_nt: TGTGCCAGCTCACCACCGGCAGGAACAGATACGCAGTATTTT
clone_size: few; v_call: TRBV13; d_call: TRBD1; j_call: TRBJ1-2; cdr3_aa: CASSFSGTGGRYGYTF; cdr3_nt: TGTGCCAGCAGCTTTTCCGGGACAGGGGGCCGATATGGCTACACCTTC
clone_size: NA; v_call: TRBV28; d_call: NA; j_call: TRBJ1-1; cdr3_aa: CASKQGGENTEAFF; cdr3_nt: TGTGCCAGCAAACAGGGAGGCGAGAACACTGAAGCTTTCTTT
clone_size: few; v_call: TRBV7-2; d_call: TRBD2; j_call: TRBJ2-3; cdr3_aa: CASSLGPAGTSTDTQYF; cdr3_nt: TGTGCCAGCAGCTTAGGCCCAGCGGGGACTAGCACAGATACGCAGTATTTT
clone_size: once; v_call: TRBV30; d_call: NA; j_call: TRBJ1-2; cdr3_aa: CAWSDASDNYGYTF; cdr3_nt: TGTGCCTGGAGTGATGCCTCAGATAACTATGGCTACACCTTC
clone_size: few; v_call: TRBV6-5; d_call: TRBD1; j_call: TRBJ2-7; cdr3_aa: CASSYWDRDAYEQYF; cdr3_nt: TGTGCCAGCAGTTACTGGGACAGGGACGCCTACGAGCAGTACTTC
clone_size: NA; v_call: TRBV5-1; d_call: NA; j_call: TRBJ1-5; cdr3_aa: CASSLSGTPNQPQHF; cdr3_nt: TGCGCCAGCAGCTTGAGCGGGACACCTAATCAGCCCCAGCATTTT
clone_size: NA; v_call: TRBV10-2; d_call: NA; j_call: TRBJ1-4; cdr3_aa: CASRRQLSTNEKLFF; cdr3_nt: TGCGCCAGCAGGCGACAGCTCTCAACTAATGAAAAACTGTTTTTT
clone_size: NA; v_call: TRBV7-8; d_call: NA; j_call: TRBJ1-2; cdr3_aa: CASSLARELRDGYTF; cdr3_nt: TGTGCCAGCAGCTTAGCGAGGGAATTAAGAGATGGCTACACCTTC
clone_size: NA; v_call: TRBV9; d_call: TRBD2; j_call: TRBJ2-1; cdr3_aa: CASSVGRKASGRLGTSYNEQFF; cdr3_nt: TGTGCCAGCAGCGTAGGGCGGAAGGCTAGCGGGCGATTGGGAACCTCCTACAATGAGCAGTTCTTC
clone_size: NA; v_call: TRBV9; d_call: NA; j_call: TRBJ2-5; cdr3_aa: CASSVDGQQETQYF; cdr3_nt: TGTGCCAGCAGCGTAGATGGACAGCAAGAGACCCAGTACTTC
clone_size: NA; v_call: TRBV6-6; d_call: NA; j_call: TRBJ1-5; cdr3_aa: CASSSPGSGSQPQHF; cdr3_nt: TGTGCCAGCAGCTCCCCCGGGTCGGGCAGTCAGCCCCAGCATTTT
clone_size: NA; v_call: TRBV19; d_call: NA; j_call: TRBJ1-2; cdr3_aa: CASSFGAGFYYGYTF; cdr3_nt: TGTGCCAGTAGTTTTGGCGCAGGGTTCTACTATGGCTACACCTTC
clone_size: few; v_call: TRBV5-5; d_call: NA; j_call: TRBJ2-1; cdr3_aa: CASSLNRVQFF; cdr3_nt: TGTGCCAGCAGCTTAAACAGGGTACAGTTCTTC
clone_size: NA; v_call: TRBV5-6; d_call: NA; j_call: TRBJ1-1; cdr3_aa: CASSLAGIGTEAFF; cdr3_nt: TGTGCCAGCAGCTTAGCAGGCATCGGAACTGAAGCTTTCTTT
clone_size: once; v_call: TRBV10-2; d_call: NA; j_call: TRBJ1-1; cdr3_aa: CASNTGSTEAFF; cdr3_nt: TGCGCCAGCAACACAGGGAGCACTGAAGCTTTCTTT
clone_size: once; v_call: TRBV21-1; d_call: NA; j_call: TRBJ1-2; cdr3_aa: CASSPGDRDSVIDNYGYTF; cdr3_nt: TGTGCCAGCAGCCCTGGGGACCGGGACAGTGTTATAGACAACTATGGCTACACCTTC
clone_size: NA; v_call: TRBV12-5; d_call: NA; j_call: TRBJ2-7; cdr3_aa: CASGQYIYEQYF; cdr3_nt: TGTGCTAGTGGCCAGTATATCTACGAGCAGTACTTC
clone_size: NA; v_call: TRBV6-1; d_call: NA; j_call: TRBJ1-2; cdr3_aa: CASSEAPPNYGYTF; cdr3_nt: TGTGCCAGCAGTGAAGCGCCCCCAAACTATGGCTACACCTTC
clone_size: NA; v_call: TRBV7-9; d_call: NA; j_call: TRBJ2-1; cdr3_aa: CASSLAIASEQFF; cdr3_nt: TGTGCCAGCAGCTTAGCCATAGCATCTGAGCAGTTCTTC
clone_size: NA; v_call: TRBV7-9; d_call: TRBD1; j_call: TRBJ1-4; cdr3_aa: CASRNSGGTNEKLFF; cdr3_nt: TGTGCCAGCAGAAATTCAGGGGGTACTAATGAAAAACTGTTTTTT
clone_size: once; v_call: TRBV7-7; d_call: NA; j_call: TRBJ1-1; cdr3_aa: CASSREGATEAFF; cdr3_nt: TGTGCCAGCAGTAGAGAGGGAGCCACTGAAGCTTTCTTT
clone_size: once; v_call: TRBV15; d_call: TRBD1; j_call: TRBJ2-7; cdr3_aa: CATSREDRGQDEQYF; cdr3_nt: TGTGCCACCAGCAGAGAAGACAGGGGGCAGGACGAGCAGTACTTC
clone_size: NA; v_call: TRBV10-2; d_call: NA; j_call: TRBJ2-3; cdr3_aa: CASSDYPQSSYTDTQYF; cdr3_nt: TGCGCCAGCAGTGATTACCCGCAAAGTTCGTACACAGATACGCAGTATTTT
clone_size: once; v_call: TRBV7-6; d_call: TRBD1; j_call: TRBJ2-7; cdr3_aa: CASSGGQGAYEQYF; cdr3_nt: TGTGCCAGCAGCGGGGGACAGGGGGCGTACGAGCAGTACTTC
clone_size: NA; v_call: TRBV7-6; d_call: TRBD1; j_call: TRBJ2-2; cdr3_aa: CASSSGTVTGELFF; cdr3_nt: TGTGCCAGCAGCTCCGGGACAGTCACCGGGGAGCTGTTTTTT
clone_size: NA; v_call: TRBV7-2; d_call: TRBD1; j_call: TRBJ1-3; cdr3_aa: CASSVPSTGLVGGNTIYF; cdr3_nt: TGTGCCAGCAGCGTACCGTCGACAGGGCTTGTCGGGGGAAACACCATATATTTT
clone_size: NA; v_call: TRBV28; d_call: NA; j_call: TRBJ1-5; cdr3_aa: CASSLLPVSNQPQHF; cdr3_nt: TGTGCCAGCAGTTTACTTCCCGTTAGCAATCAGCCCCAGCATTTT
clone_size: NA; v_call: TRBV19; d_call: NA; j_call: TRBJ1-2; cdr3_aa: CASSLPERAEYGYTF; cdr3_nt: TGTGCCAGTAGCTTACCGGAAAGAGCCGAATATGGCTACACCTTC
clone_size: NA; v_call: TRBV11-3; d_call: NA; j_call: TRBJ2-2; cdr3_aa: CASSPRITRAGELFF; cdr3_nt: TGTGCCAGCAGCCCCCGGATAACCCGGGCCGGGGAGCTGTTTTTT